The next 21 T cell receptor beta chains were all read from a single sample in a study of blood T cells in healthy people across ages. The second PCR ran about 6 to 12 cycles with a sample-barcoded 5' primer and J-beta primers. TCRdb re-called the 5' RACE reads through MiXCR, storing one row per CDR3 protein. The sample contains 1.5 million or so distinct CDR3 sequences, approximately 43% of which appear only once. The sequencing input was blood. The receptors originated from a woman between 18 and 30 years old in good health.

This clonotype has more than one count but fewer than ten. CDR3: CASSQEIQGFYEQYF. The CDR3 bases are TGCGCCAGCAGCCAAGAGATACAGGGGTTCTACGAGCAGTACTTC. The rearrangement links TRBV4-3 to TRBJ2-4, with 7 positions matching TRBD1. The closer fit of TRBJ2-7 to the DNA end suggests the J call may be wrong. CDR1 LGHNA and CDR2 YSLEER come from the germline V gene. The CDR3 runs 15 residues.

This clonotype was observed a handful of times. V gene TRBV6-5 combines with J gene TRBJ2-5; D gene uncertain. Trimming cost V 7 bases and J 4 bases, with 13 bases left between them. Germline assignment: CDR1 MNHEY and CDR2 SVGAGI. CDR3 length equals 13 residues. The CDR3 reads CASTPSVGETQYF. CDR3 nucleotide sequence: TGTGCCAGCACCCCGAGTGTGGGAGAGACCCAGTACTTC.

The J gene is TRBJ1-1, the V gene TRBV2; unclear D gene. CDR1 and CDR2 from the germline V gene are SNHLY and FYNNEI. Trimming removed 2 bases from V and 0 bases from J, with 7 bases in between. The CDR3 sequence is 14 residues long. CDR3 nucleotides: TGTGCCAGCAGTGAATTCAAAATGAACACTGAAGCTTTCTTT. As protein: CASSEFKMNTEAFF.

The chain carries TRBV2 and TRBJ2-1; D uncertain. V dropped 8 bases and J dropped 5 bases, with 7 bases sitting between them. CDR1 is SNHLY, CDR2 FYNNEI, per germline. The CDR3 covers 11 residues. This CDR3 is CASVHHNEQFF. The CDR3 coding sequence is TGTGCCAGCGTGCATCACAATGAGCAGTTCTTC. Full variable domain (missing parts from reference TRBV2 and TRBJ2-1): EPEVTQTPSHQVTQMGQEVILRCVPISNHLYFYWYRQILGQKVEFLVSFYNNEISEKSEIFDDQFSVERPDGSNFTLKIRSTKLEDSAMYFCASVHHNEQFFGPGTRLTVL.

The CDR3 reads CASSARDYSNQPQHF. In nucleotides, the CDR3 is TGCGCCAGCAGCGCCCGGGACTATAGCAATCAGCCCCAGCATTTT. The chain has TRBV5-1 and TRBJ1-5; tentative D call: TRBD1 (5 bases). Trimming stripped 4 bases from V and 0 bases from J, with 11 bases between. The CDR3 extends over 15 amino acids. CDR1 is SGHRS, CDR2 YFSETQ, per germline.

This clonotype was recorded a few times. The chain has TRBV6-5 and TRBJ2-7; TRBD2 might be the D (6 bases). The germline CDR1 and CDR2 sequences are MNHEY and SVGAGI. The CDR3 has 15 residues. V was pared by 0 bases and J by 2 bases, with 11 bases between. The CDR3 loop is CASSYSVGEAYEQYF. The CDR3 DNA follows: TGTGCCAGCAGTTACTCAGTGGGGGAGGCCTACGAGCAGTACTTC.

The J gene is TRBJ2-1, the V gene TRBV27, with a weak D call TRBD2 (6 bases). Germline V gene sequence: CDR1 MNHEY, CDR2 SMNVEV (reference sequence). The CDR3 consists of 15 residues. Trimming pared 4 bases from V and 5 bases from J, leaving 15 bases between. CDR3 region: CASSSGTGAHNEQFF. CDR3 coding DNA: TGTGCCAGCAGTTCCGGGACTGGCGCACACAATGAGCAGTTCTTC.

The chain joins TRBV12-3 or TRBV12-4 to TRBJ2-1, with TRBD1 as a possible D gene (5 bases). This CDR3 has 16 residues. V was trimmed by 3 bases and J by 3 bases, leaving 15 bases between them. CDR3 region: CASSLGPDNLYNEQFF. For the CDR3, the DNA is TGTGCCAGCAGTTTGGGGCCGGACAACCTCTACAATGAGCAGTTCTTC.

There are a few counts of this clonotype. The chain links TRBV6-1 to TRBJ2-3; D call uncertain. Trimming took off 6 bases at V and 2 bases at J, with 9 bases between the two ends. The CDR3 spans 13 residues. Germline values: CDR1 MNHNS, CDR2 SASEGT. The CDR3 loop reads CASRSTTTDTQYF. The CDR3 DNA follows: TGTGCCAGCAGGTCTACGACCACAGATACGCAGTATTTT.

This chain connects TRBV4-3 to TRBJ2-1; weak D call: TRBD2 (5 bases). The assigned J gene may be wrong: the sequence end matches TRBJ2-7 better. Per the germline V gene, CDR1 is LGHNA and CDR2 is YSLEER. The CDR3 consists of 16 residues. CDR3 DNA sequence: TGCGCCAGCAGCCTTGGAGTCCCTCCGGGGTACAATGAGCAGTACTTC. This sequence encodes CASSLGVPPGYNEQYF.

This clonotype has only a few counts. This rearrangement joins TRBV12-3 or TRBV12-4 to TRBJ1-5; no clear D. V was pared by 6 bases and J by 0 bases, with 9 bases between. This CDR3 comprises 14 residues. CDR3 amino acids: CASSLQFSNQPQHF. The CDR3, as DNA: TGTGCCAGCAGCTTGCAGTTTAGCAATCAGCCCCAGCATTTT.

This clonotype appeared a single time. This could be a read error, since a much larger clone is one nucleotide away. The gene calls are TRBV29-1 and TRBJ2-1, with TRBD1 matching 7 bases. CDR3 length equals 12 residues. Germline V lookup: CDR1 SQVTM, CDR2 ANQGSEA. J lost 13 bases, V lost 3 bases, and 9 bases had no gene match. The CDR3 loop reads CSVEGQQETQFF. CDR3 nucleotides: TGCAGCGTTGAGGGACAGCAAGAGACCCAGTTCTTC.

As concerns this clonotype: A read error is possible here, since a much larger clone lies one base away. This sequence joins TRBV20-1 and TRBJ1-3; no definite D call. In germline, CDR1 is DFQATT, CDR2 SNEGSKA (reference sequence). The CDR3 has 13 amino acids. The CDR3 region is CSARELSGDTIYF. The CDR3, as DNA: TGCAGTGCTAGAGAGCTCAGTGGAGACACCATATATTTT.

This clonotype was observed at least ten times. The rearrangement joins TRBV20-1 to TRBJ2-3; 11 nucleotides align to TRBD2. The CDR3 contains 17 residues. Per germline, CDR1 DFQATT and CDR2 SNEGSKA (reference sequence). Trimming took 6 bases from V and 0 from J; bases not matched to a gene: 11. The CDR3 spells CSAEPGLAEHSTDTQYF. In DNA, the CDR3 is TGCAGTGCCGAACCGGGACTAGCGGAACATAGCACAGATACGCAGTATTTT.

This clonotype was found a few times. The chain employs TRBV7-9 and TRBJ2-7; 8 positions match TRBD1. The germline CDR1 and CDR2 sequences are SEHNR and FQNEAQ (reference sequence). V gave up 5 bases and J gave up 0 bases; unmatched junction bases: 9. This CDR3 has 16 amino acids. The CDR3 protein is CASSPGQVTSSYEQYF. CDR3 in DNA: TGTGCCAGCAGCCCGGGACAGGTGACGAGCTCCTACGAGCAGTACTTC.

This clonotype was observed a handful of times. This sequence joins TRBV9 and TRBJ1-2; D unresolved. This CDR3 has 14 residues. The V gene's germline CDR1 is SGDLS and CDR2 YYNGEE. V was cut by 0 bases and J by 7 bases, with 13 bases left in between. CDR3 residues: CASSVDPSVSGYTF. DNA of the CDR3: TGTGCCAGCAGCGTAGATCCCTCGGTCAGTGGCTACACCTTC.

This clonotype showed up just a few times. This rearrangement joins TRBV6-6 to TRBJ2-7; 7 positions match TRBD2. Germline V gives CDR1 MNHNY, CDR2 SVGAGI (reference sequence). This CDR3 contains 11 residues. V lost 10 bases and J lost 5; bases outside the gene matches: 5. This CDR3 is CAISRGDEQYF. DNA of the CDR3: TGTGCCATTTCCCGGGGGGACGAGCAGTACTTC.

This clonotype was seen more than once but under ten times. The rearrangement joins TRBV18 to TRBJ1-2; no clear D gene. Deletions cut 6 bases from V and 2 bases from J, with 13 bases between. Germline assignment: CDR1 KGHSH and CDR2 LQKENI. The CDR3 totals 14 residues. CDR3 protein: CASSPYGRNYGYTF. Here the CDR3 DNA reads TGTGCCAGCTCGCCATATGGACGGAACTATGGCTACACCTTC.

V is TRBV7-2 and J is TRBJ2-3; tentative D call: TRBD2 (6 bases). Between the trimmed V and J ends, which lost 5 bases and 0 bases, there was a span of 18 bases. This CDR3 comprises 17 residues. Germline values: CDR1 SGHTA, CDR2 FQGNSA. The DNA of the CDR3 is TGTGCCAGCAGCCCTAGGGGCGCGGGGTTAAGCACAGATACGCAGTATTTT. It encodes CASSPRGAGLSTDTQYF. Complete variable domain (other parts from reference TRBV7-2 and TRBJ2-3): GAGVSQSPSNKVTEKGKDVELRCDPISGHTALYWYRQSLGQGLEFLIYFQGNSAPDKSGLPSDRFSAERTGGSVSTLTIQRTQQEDSAVYLCASSPRGAGLSTDTQYFGPGTRLTVL.

V and J are TRBV9 and TRBJ2-5, with TRBD2 identical over 12 bases. The V and J ends lost 0 bases and 11 bases, in that order; junction bases with no gene match: 11. CDR1 and CDR2 (germline): SGDLS, YYNGEE. The CDR3 loop spans 16 amino acids. CDR3 sequence reads: CASSVETSGSFNEQYF. CDR3 nucleotide sequence: TGTGCCAGCAGCGTAGAGACTAGCGGGAGTTTCAATGAGCAGTACTTC.

Only a few counts were recorded for this clonotype. The chain employs TRBV6-2 or TRBV6-3 and TRBJ2-1, with D possibly being TRBD2 (5 bases). CDR1 MNHEY and CDR2 SVGEGT come from the germline V gene. CDR3 length: 14 amino acids. The V end was cut by 6 bases, the J end by 5 bases, with 14 bases between. The CDR3 DNA reads TGTGCCAGCAGAACAAGACTACTTCACAATGAGCAGTTCTTC. It yields the protein CASRTRLLHNEQFF.